This T cell receptor (beta chain) was recovered during a study of blood T cell repertoires in COVID-19. Study information: Researchers got acute and convalescent COVID-19 samples from the United States, Italy and Spain. T cells, B-cell-depleted T cells, or PBMCs provided the cDNA or gDNA that served as material.

From germline, CDR1 is MNHNY and CDR2 SVGAGI (reference sequence). V dropped 5 bases and J dropped 5; count of bases not matched to a gene: 8. The CDR3 is made up of 14 amino acids. This clone appeared a single time. In the authors' workflow: Reference gene primers were amplified, and this amplification served to estimate nucleated cell counts. The data were produced by immunoSEQ multiplex PCR, yet TCRdb's version contains in-frame clones alone and is incomplete. V and J calls plus clone size are reproduced from that table; the DNA served to infer D and trimming. The table records approximately 200,000 clones, roughly 87% of them present only once.

This clonotype was sampled from a man between 40 and 49 years old with active or convalescent COVID-19. Sequenced: peripheral blood. The rearrangement uses TRBV6-6 and TRBJ2-5; TRBD1 matches at 7 bases. The CDR3 loop is CASSPLQGWETQYF. CDR3 bases: TGTGCCAGCAGTCCCCTACAGGGGTGGGAGACCCAGTACTTC.